This T cell receptor (beta chain) stems from a study of cytomegalovirus exposure and HLA in healthy donors. At the level of the study: An early data release held tens of millions of unique TCRs from HLA-typed donors.

The V and J ends lost 5 bases and 1 base, in that order; junction bases with no gene match: 7. The V gene's germline CDR1 is SGHNT and CDR2 YENEEA. This CDR3 comprises 16 residues. Primers included in the PCR were 60 Vbeta and 13 Jbeta primers. Libraries were prepared by immunoSEQ multiplex PCR; TCRdb keeps only in-frame clonotypes and omits some of them. Here the sample table reports approximately 140,000 clones. The chain employs TRBV11-3 and TRBJ2-2; 7 bases agree with TRBD1. Sequencing was performed on PBMCs. The TCR was taken from a man aged 40-50 years in good health and CMV-seronegative. The CDR3 DNA follows: TGTGCCAGCAGCCCCCGGGACAGCGAGAACACCGGGGAGCTGTTTTTT. It yields the protein CASSPRDSENTGELFF.